This T cell receptor beta chain appears in the sequencing data of a study of T cell changes during pregnancy in multiple sclerosis. Assay used: immunoSEQ multiplex PCR; TCRdb lists only in-frame clones, some missing. The sample carries 30,000 to 45,000 clones, roughly 90% recorded once. Germline V gene sequence: CDR1 MNHEY, CDR2 SMNVEV (reference sequence). V lost 2 bases, J lost 4 bases, and 14 bases lay in between. CDR3 length equals 15 residues. The chain carries TRBV27 and TRBJ1-2; the D gene is possibly TRBD1 (6 bases). Source: CD8+ T cells from peripheral blood mononuclear cells, taken in the third trimester of pregnancy. The receptor was isolated from a female donor with multiple sclerosis, enrolled in a pregnancy study. The CDR3 sequence is CASSLRGGEGYGYTF. For the CDR3, the DNA is TGTGCCAGCAGTTTAAGGGGGGGCGAAGGCTATGGCTACACCTTC.